This record looks at one TCR beta chain sequence and its context. Its cognate antigen is unknown. MiXCR was run by TCRdb on the multiplex PCR reads, yielding one entry per CDR3 protein. This table has about 22,000 distinct CDR3 sequences, 45% to 75% appearing once. The data originate from a study of breast tumors, draining lymph nodes, adjacent tissues. CDR3 size: 13 residues. Trimming took 5 bases from V and 6 from J; bases not matched to a gene: 5. Germline CDR1 reads MNHEY; CDR2 reads SVGAGI. Study-level points and caveats: Data fit most tumor T cells coming from lymph node, expanding in tumor. Data only fit, rather than demonstrated, lymph node origin of most tumor T cells. Luminal-like breast cancer showed significantly higher tumor–nontumor repertoire similarity than basal-like. Tumors had less TCR diversity than lymph nodes, more than nontumor tissue.

This receptor was taken from a female donor with breast cancer. Some clones in this sample may be carry-over from other donors' samples. Sample: breast tumor tissue. This chain joins TRBV6-5 and TRBJ2-7; 9 bases are shared with TRBD1. Here the CDR3 DNA reads TGTGCCAGCAGTACCGGGACAGGGCGCGAGCAGTACTTC. Translated: CASSTGTGREQYF.